This TCR beta chain was obtained from a study of CD8+CD57+ T cells in acquired aplastic anemia. About the study: The average for DNA from sorted CD4+ and CD8+ cells was around 3.5 ug. Where healthy donors were concerned, CD4+ cells averaged roughly 11 million reads. Study results and limitations: Patients and controls were found to share some 30 CD8+ CDR3 sequences. CD8+ Simpson's diversity did not differ significantly between patients and controls.

This clonotype was counted a few times. What it binds is unknown. Germline CDR1 is SGHRS and CDR2 is YFSETQ. Trimming shortened V by 4 bases and J by 6 bases, and 19 bases separated the two germline ends. The CDR3 contains 15 residues. Genomic DNA provided the template from which TCR beta VDJ and CDR3 profiles were obtained. In TCRdb, the reads were re-called with MiXCR into one record per CDR3 protein. This table has roughly 81,000 distinct CDR3 sequences, about half appearing once. The material sequenced was sorted CD4+, CD8+, or CD8+CD57+ T cells (not recorded which) from PBMCs. The receptor was isolated from a human donor in good health, serving as a control. This chain joins TRBV5-1 and TRBJ1-1; D is unresolved. The CDR3 here is CASSTEPRPDPEAFF. CDR3 DNA sequence: TGCGCCAGCAGCACGGAACCAAGACCGGACCCTGAAGCTTTCTTT.